What follows is one T cell receptor (beta chain) and its context. The CDR3 length is 18 residues. The sample originates from a study of blood T cells in healthy people across ages. A second PCR of roughly 6 to 12 cycles used a sample-barcoded 5' primer and a J-beta primer mix. Each CDR3 protein is one row after TCRdb ran MiXCR on the 5' RACE reads. The table has 750,000 to 950,000 distinct CDR3 sequences, roughly 26% seen once. In addition, the sample was reused for a study of T cells of mothers and their children. That work contributes: Study donors consisted of a few healthy Caucasian mothers and their six children.

The chain recombines TRBV21-1 with TRBJ2-4; the table's D call of TRBD2 was not tested on the DNA. TRBV21-1 is tagged as a pseudogene. Sequencing was carried out using blood. The sequence was collected from a boy younger than 18 in good health. CDR3 DNA: TGTGCCAGCAGCAAAGTACGAGCGGGGGCTTTAGCCAAAAACATTCAGTACTTC. Residues: CASSKVRAGALAKNIQYF.